Here is one TCR beta chain with its context. Only in-frame clones appear in the TCRdb table, and some are missing; sequencing was by immunoSEQ multiplex PCR. The data hold about 240,000 clones, with approximately 87% observed a single time. This specimen belongs to a study of blood T cell repertoires in COVID-19. The overall study: The analysed material was cDNA or gDNA that came from T cells, B-cell-depleted T cells, or PBMCs.

Per the germline V gene, CDR1 is LGHNA and CDR2 is YSLEER. V trimming: 3 bases; J trimming: 4 bases; junction bases outside the gene matches: 7. The CDR3 has 15 residues. The source of this sequence is a man aged 55 to 70 with acute or convalescent COVID-19. The chain uses TRBV4-3 and TRBJ1-2; 8 nucleotides line up with TRBD1. Sequencing was done on a sample of peripheral blood. The chain's CDR3 is CASSQDTGQGYGYTF. Written as DNA, the CDR3 is TGCGCCAGCAGCCAGGACACTGGACAGGGCTATGGCTACACCTTC.